This entry features one TCR beta chain sequence. This clone was observed a single time. The antigen it recognizes is unknown. Base qualities are missing; no much larger clone stands one base away. According to the study, the label for this sample's time point signals: blood from clinic visit 5 months post-surgery; TSC patient then seizure free. Surgery cases with the highest brain T cell transcript signatures were selected for TCR beta chain sequencing of brain tissue and, where available, blood. Patients had been treated with at least one anti-epileptic drug before surgery. The TCR-sequenced patients were children whose drug-resistant epilepsy was caused by tuberous sclerosis complex, focal cortical dysplasia, Rasmussen encephalitis or hemimegalencephaly. The Monarch genomic DNA purification kit was used to extract bulk genomic DNA from unsorted brain tissue and whole blood. The CDR3 runs 12 amino acids, cysteine and phenylalanine included. The kept DNA is CDR3 alone, 36 bases in frame from the first base. V is pared back by 4 bases and J by 8 bases, with 12 bases lying between the germline termini. According to the germline V gene (reference sequence), CDR1 reads MNHEY and CDR2 reads SMNVEV.

This entry is derived from a study of brain T cells in children with intractable seizures (dated by TCRdb to about 2021). For context, the study as a whole: Resected brain tissue from 53 pediatric epilepsy surgery cases was initially screened for immune gene transcripts with a NanoString immunology panel. Of the roughly 12 selected surgery cases, pre-surgery blood was also sequenced for eight, so four had brain tissue only. The study at large found these results: Because sequencing depth differed between pre- and post-surgery blood, the absence of clones from the pre-surgery sample may reflect undersampling. Viral specificity was inferred solely from CDR3 sequence similarity, and the HCMV serostatus of the patients was not known.

The immunoSEQ assay was used to generate TCR beta chain sequences from genomic DNA. As for the authors' bioinformatics: Any CDR3 sequence that did not begin with the conserved framework cysteine at position 104 was removed by hand. To get clonality, the normalized Shannon's Diversity Index was subtracted from one, giving values from 0 (maximal diversity) to 1 (oligoclonal). Differences in the frequency of the same CDR3 between samples, such as brain versus blood, were assessed with chi-squared comparison-of-proportions tests. Public clonotypes were found by searching immuneACCESS, and the VDJdb browser was used to assess similarity to known antiviral clonotypes. In TCRdb, the immuneACCESS table is reduced to in-frame sequences with V and J assigned. These tables do not hold every clone; where another copy was compared, an unresolved V gene accounts for under half, and the others remain unexplained. That table furnishes V, J and clone size, whereas the DNA furnished D and trimming. In all, the sample holds about 340,000 clones, and 85% to 95% of those were seen once. Roughly 5.8% of the sample comes from the top ten.

Sequenced material: peripheral blood, taken less than 6 months after surgery. The source of this sequence is a boy less than two years old with tuberous sclerosis and intractable seizures. The chain couples TRBV27 to TRBJ2-7, with a tentative D gene TRBD1 over 5 matching bases. CDR3 protein: CASSSSGYKQYF. The bases read TGTGCCAGCAGTTCTTCAGGGTACAAGCAGTACTTC.